A single sample is the source of the 23 T cell receptor beta chains below, sequenced in a study of shared clonotypes between healthy human individuals. This table comes from immunoSEQ multiplex PCR, and its TCRdb copy is limited to in-frame clones, with some not included. This table has more than 550,000 clones, around 91% appearing once. What was sequenced was memory CD8+ T cells from PBMCs. Subset defined: CD45RO+ cells pooled with CCR7-negative TemRA cells. Every receptor here comes from a young man in good health. Some clones in this sample may be carry-over from other donors' samples.

The CDR3: CASSWTRAPTEAFF. The CDR3 DNA reads as TGTGCCAGCAGTTGGACCCGTGCACCCACTGAAGCTTTCTTT. The chain links TRBV27 to TRBJ1-1; no reliable D call. The ends were cut back, 4 bases at V and 4 bases at J, with 13 bases in the middle. CDR3 size: 14 residues. Germline CDR1 reads MNHEY; CDR2 reads SMNVEV (reference sequence).

J is TRBJ2-3 and V is TRBV7-2; maybe TRBD2 (6 bases). CDR3 length equals 15 residues. Germline CDR1 is SGHTA and CDR2 is FQGNSA. The V end was cut by 2 bases, the J end by 6 bases, with 15 bases between. In nucleotides, the CDR3 is TGTGCCAGCAGCTTATCCCTCGCGGGATTGGATACGCAGTATTTT. This translates into CASSLSLAGLDTQYF.

This chain joins TRBV18 and TRBJ2-3; 8 bases fit TRBD1. This CDR3 has 16 amino acids. CDR1 and CDR2 from the germline V gene are KGHSH and LQKENI. After removal of 3 bases from V and 4 bases from J, the junction contained 9 bases not matched to a gene. The CDR3 region is CASSPSDRGRADTQYF. Here the CDR3 DNA reads TGTGCCAGCTCACCCTCTGACAGGGGACGGGCAGATACGCAGTATTTT.

The V gene is TRBV4-2, the J gene TRBJ2-2, with a tentative D call TRBD2 (5 bases). Between the trimmed V and J ends, which lost 1 base and 3 bases, there was a span of 9 bases. Per germline, CDR1 LGHNA and CDR2 YNFKEQ. There are 15 residues in the CDR3. CDR3 loop: CASSQVARDTGELFF. The CDR3 DNA reads as TGTGCCAGCAGCCAAGTCGCGAGGGACACCGGGGAGCTGTTTTTT.

This clone was observed a few times. This sequence joins TRBV2 and TRBJ2-2; TRBD1 agrees at 9 bases. V gave up 7 bases and J gave up 3 bases; unmatched junction bases: 9. Germline CDR1 reads SNHLY; CDR2 reads FYNNEI. The CDR3 totals 16 residues. Written as DNA, the CDR3 is TGTGCCAGCACTGCGGGGACAGGGCGACACACCGGGGAGCTGTTTTTT. As protein: CASTAGTGRHTGELFF. Combining the CDR3 with reference TRBV2 and TRBJ2-2 gives the whole variable domain EPEVTQTPSHQVTQMGQEVILRCVPISNHLYFYWYRQILGQKVEFLVSFYNNEISEKSEIFDDQFSVERPDGSNFTLKIRSTKLEDSAMYFCASTAGTGRHTGELFFGEGSRLTVL.

The chain recombines TRBV27 with TRBJ1-1; 9 bases align to TRBD1. The V gene end was trimmed by 6 bases and the J gene end by 4 bases; junction bases not matched to a gene: 3. CDR3 length equals 13 residues. CDR1 MNHEY and CDR2 SMNVEV come from the germline V gene (reference sequence). CDR3 nucleotide sequence: TGTGCCAGCAGGGGACAGGGTCCCACTGAAGCTTTCTTT. Translated, it gives CASRGQGPTEAFF.

The rearrangement uses TRBV12-5 and TRBJ2-7; 9 nucleotides agree with TRBD1. Germline-derived CDR1 and CDR2 are LGHNT and FRNRAP. V dropped 8 bases and J dropped 6; count of bases not matched to a gene: 11. This CDR3 is built from 14 residues. In nucleotides, the CDR3 is TGTGCTAGTAGCCCCGGGACAGGGTCAGTCGAGCAGTACTTC. Its protein product is CASSPGTGSVEQYF.

This clone was counted between two and nine times. The genes are TRBV10-3 and TRBJ2-3; TRBD2 is a possible D gene (6 bases). The CDR3 extends over 13 amino acids. Trimming removed 6 bases from V and 10 bases from J, with 17 bases in between. Germline V gene lookup returns CDR1 ENHRY and CDR2 SYGVKD. CDR3: CAIRALGDLAQYF. In nucleotides, the CDR3 is TGTGCCATCAGGGCCCTTGGGGACTTGGCGCAGTATTTT.

The chain carries TRBV5-1 and TRBJ2-1, with a weak D call TRBD1 (6 bases). Germline V gene data show CDR1 as SGHRS and CDR2 as YFSETQ. The ends were cut back, 0 bases at V and 8 bases at J, with 12 bases in the middle. The CDR3 loop spans 14 amino acids. The CDR3 protein is CASSLGRDMHEQFF. For the CDR3, the DNA is TGCGCCAGCAGCTTGGGACGGGACATGCATGAGCAGTTCTTC.

The chain joins TRBV6-1 to TRBJ2-1, with TRBD2 matching over 8 bases. Germline loops: CDR1 MNHNS, CDR2 SASEGT. The CDR3 contains 15 residues. The V and J ends lost 5 bases and 7 bases, in that order; junction bases with no gene match: 10. CDR3 in DNA: TGTGCCAGCAGTACCATAGCGGGAAATGGGAATGAGCAGTTCTTC. Encoded protein: CASSTIAGNGNEQFF.

This chain joins TRBV27 and TRBJ2-7, with TRBD2 identical over 9 bases. Germline V gene sequence: CDR1 MNHEY, CDR2 SMNVEV (reference sequence). The CDR3 extends over 15 amino acids. The V and J ends lost 5 bases and 3 bases, in that order; junction bases with no gene match: 8. CDR3 sequence: CASSTIAGVFYEQYF. CDR3 bases: TGTGCCAGCAGTACAATAGCGGGAGTATTCTACGAGCAGTACTTC.

The CDR3 bases are TGTGCCAGCAGCTTAAGTGGGCAGGGACCCAACATTAACTATGGCTACACCTTC. Translated: CASSLSGQGPNINYGYTF. The chain couples TRBV7-8 to TRBJ1-2; maybe TRBD1 (5 bases). In germline, CDR1 is SGHVS, CDR2 FQNEAQ. V lost 2 bases and J lost 1, with 20 bases in between. CDR3 length: 18 amino acids.

CDR3 sequence: CATSVGTTYEQYF. The DNA for the CDR3 is TGTGCCACCAGCGTAGGGACCACCTACGAGCAGTACTTC. The chain has TRBV15 and TRBJ2-7; D assignment may be TRBD1 or TRBD2 (5 bases each). The V gene's germline CDR1 is LNHNV and CDR2 YYDKDF (reference sequence). The CDR3 has 13 amino acids. V lost 5 bases and J lost 2, with 10 bases in between.

A remark on this clone: Within the sample, other DNA sequences also encode this same CDR3. The chain couples TRBV4-3 to TRBJ2-7; D gene uncertain. Germline lookup yields CDR1 LGHNA and CDR2 YSLEER. CDR3 size: 14 residues. V was cut by 4 bases and J by 0 bases, with 10 bases left in between. CDR3 nucleotide sequence: TGCGCCAGCAGCCCAAGGGCTGGCTCCTACGAGCAGTACTTC. Its translation is CASSPRAGSYEQYF.

This chain links TRBV19 with TRBJ2-1, with TRBD2 matching over 11 bases. The CDR3 covers 16 residues. The V and J ends lost 3 bases and 8 bases, in that order; junction bases with no gene match: 9. Germline-derived CDR1 and CDR2 are LNHDA and SQIVND (reference sequence). For the CDR3, the DNA is TGTGCCAGTAGTATGGGGCTTAGCGGGAGGGCCCATGAGCAGTTCTTC. This codes for CASSMGLSGRAHEQFF. Full variable domain (rest looked up from reference TRBV19 and TRBJ2-1): DGGITQSPKYLFRKEGQNVTLSCEQNLNHDAMYWYRQDPGQGLRLIYYSQIVNDFQKGDIAEGYSVSREKKESFPLTVTSAQKNPTAFYLCASSMGLSGRAHEQFFGPGTRLTVL.

V and J are TRBV19 and TRBJ2-5, with D perhaps TRBD1 or TRBD2 (5 bases each). Germline V gene lookup returns CDR1 LNHDA and CDR2 SQIVND (reference sequence). The CDR3 consists of 13 residues. Trimming removed 7 bases from V and 5 bases from J, with 14 bases in between. The CDR3 spells CASNEGFLETQYF. The CDR3 DNA reads TGTGCCAGTAATGAGGGGTTTTTGGAGACCCAGTACTTC. The full variable domain, completed using reference TRBV19 and TRBJ2-5, is DGGITQSPKYLFRKEGQNVTLSCEQNLNHDAMYWYRQDPGQGLRLIYYSQIVNDFQKGDIAEGYSVSREKKESFPLTVTSAQKNPTAFYLCASNEGFLETQYFGPGTRLLVL.

The rearrangement joins TRBV4-3 to TRBJ2-1; TRBD1 agrees at 9 bases. Germline V gives CDR1 LGHNA, CDR2 YSLEER. J lost 8 bases, V lost 8 bases, and 10 bases had no gene match. CDR3 size: 14 residues. CDR3 region: CASGTGQGSDEQFF. The CDR3 DNA reads TGCGCCAGCGGAACGGGACAGGGTAGCGATGAGCAGTTCTTC.

The chain uses TRBV29-1 and TRBJ2-5, with D possibly being TRBD1 (6 bases). The CDR3 is 11 amino acids. With 6 bases removed from V and 14 bases from J, the gap between germline ends came to 19 bases. The germline CDR1 and CDR2 sequences are SQVTM and ANQGSEA. The CDR3 DNA follows: TGCAGCGTCACAAACAGGGACCTTCCTTACTTC. This encodes CSVTNRDLPYF. Combining the CDR3 with reference TRBV29-1 and TRBJ2-5 gives the whole variable domain SAVISQKPSRDICQRGTSLTIQCQVDSQVTMMFWYRQQPGQSLTLIATANQGSEATYESGFVIDKFPISRPNLTFSTLTVSNMSPEDSSIYLCSVTNRDLPYFGPGTRLLVL.

This clone was counted a single time. The V call is TRBV10-3, the J call TRBJ1-1, with a weak D call TRBD1 (6 bases). V was clipped by 2 bases and J by 4 bases, with 14 bases between them. The CDR3 contains 15 residues. Germline values: CDR1 ENHRY, CDR2 SYGVKD. CDR3 bases: TGTGCCATCAGTGAGGTCGGGGGCTTGAGCACTGAAGCTTTCTTT. Amino acid sequence: CAISEVGGLSTEAFF.

This chain joins TRBV19 and TRBJ1-5, with unresolved D. The CDR3 spans 15 residues. Trimming removed 4 bases at V and 5 bases at J, with 15 bases between. Germline CDR1 is LNHDA and CDR2 is SQIVND (reference sequence). The CDR3 region is CASSTITAKDQPQHF. The DNA for the CDR3 is TGTGCCAGTAGTACAATAACAGCTAAGGATCAGCCCCAGCATTTT.

J is TRBJ1-2 and V is TRBV4-3; D may be TRBD1 (5 bases). This CDR3 region has 16 residues. CDR1 is LGHNA and CDR2 is YSLEER in the germline V gene. Trimming removed 0 bases from V and 4 bases from J, with 15 bases in between. The CDR3 coding sequence is TGCGCCAGCAGCCAAGATGACCCGGGACTGTCCTATGGCTACACCTTC. Its protein is CASSQDDPGLSYGYTF.

The CDR3 reads CASSETGLAGAYNEQFF. The CDR3, as DNA: TGTGCCAGCAGTGAAACGGGACTAGCGGGCGCCTACAATGAGCAGTTCTTC. V and J are TRBV27 and TRBJ2-1, with 12 nucleotides matching TRBD2. The CDR3 is 17 amino acids. Germline V CDR1 and CDR2: MNHEY, SMNVEV (reference sequence). V shed 5 bases, J shed 2 bases, and the junction held 7 bases outside the gene matches.

The chain has TRBV28 and TRBJ1-5; a weak D match, TRBD1 (5 bases). In germline, CDR1 is MDHEN, CDR2 SYDVKM. This CDR3 has 15 residues. V lost 3 bases to trimming and J lost 0 bases, with 9 bases between them. The CDR3 loop reads CASSFQGNSNQPQHF. Here the CDR3 DNA reads TGTGCCAGCAGTTTCCAGGGAAATAGCAATCAGCCCCAGCATTTT. Filled out from reference TRBV28 and TRBJ1-5, the complete variable domain reads DVKVTQSSRYLVKRTGEKVFLECVQDMDHENMFWYRQDPGLGLRLIYFSYDVKMKEKGDIPEGYSVSREKKERFSLILESASTNQTSMYLCASSFQGNSNQPQHFGDGTRLSIL.